Here is one T cell receptor beta chain with its context. The ends were cut back, 0 bases at V and 3 bases at J, with 4 bases in the middle. The CDR3 is made up of 12 amino acids. Germline CDR1 reads SGHRS; CDR2 reads YFSETQ. The sample belongs to a study of shared clonotypes between healthy human individuals. The data were produced by immunoSEQ multiplex PCR, yet TCRdb's version contains in-frame clones alone and is incomplete. The data contain about 560,000 clones, roughly four fifths of them singletons. The sequenced sample consisted of PBMCs. The chain couples TRBV5-1 to TRBJ2-7; unclear D gene. The clonotype was recovered from a woman in her forties in good health. Some clones in this sample may be carry-over from other donors' samples. The CDR3 DNA follows: TGCGCCAGCAGCTTGGCCCGCTACGAGCAGTACTTC. It codes for CASSLARYEQYF.